A selection of T cell receptor beta chains follows, all from one sample in a study of naive and memory T cell subsets. TCRdb independently ran MiXCR on the UMI-ligation and nested PCR reads; one entry per CDR3 protein. This sample carries 130,000 to 150,000 distinct CDR3 sequences, over 15% of them seen once, and the ten largest clones take around 0.14%. Sequenced: naive CD4+ T cells from blood. The receptors were sampled from a human donor in good health. Each CDR3 is given with its conserved first and last residue. The D gene is left open where the match is weak. Rows may omit the clone size; those that give it use once, few, many or a size class.

TRBJ2-5	.	many	TRBV7-2	CASSRGLGSTQTQYF	TGTGCCAGCAGCCGTGGGCTCGGTAGCACCCAGACCCAGTACTTC
TRBJ2-7	TRBD1	few	TRBV9	CASSVGGQTHYEQYF	TGTGCCAGCAGCGTAGGGGGACAGACACACTACGAGCAGTACTTC
TRBJ2-3	TRBD2	few	TRBV5-1	CASSLGLAGGPSSDTQYF	TGCGCCAGCAGCTTGGGACTAGCGGGAGGGCCCTCTTCAGATACGCAGTATTTT
TRBJ2-3	.	.	TRBV5-1	CASSLNGEWTDTQYF	TGCGCCAGCAGCTTGAACGGGGAGTGGACAGATACGCAGTATTTT
TRBJ2-5	.	few	TRBV12-3/TRBV12-4	CASSQITGSVETQYF	TGTGCCAGCAGTCAAATCACAGGGAGCGTCGAGACCCAGTACTTC
TRBJ2-1	TRBD2	.	TRBV10-3	CAISESFLGQTSGYHEQFF	TGTGCCATCAGTGAGTCATTTCTGGGTCAAACTAGCGGGTACCATGAGCAGTTCTTC
TRBJ1-1	.	few	TRBV12-3/TRBV12-4	CASSFRRNTEAFF	TGTGCCAGCAGTTTCAGGAGGAACACTGAAGCTTTCTTT
TRBJ2-1	TRBD1	.	TRBV7-9	CASSLETGLGFF	TGTGCCAGCAGCTTAGAGACAGGGCTGGGGTTCTTC
TRBJ2-6	.	.	TRBV6-2/TRBV6-3	CASSYGVSGANVLTF	TGTGCCAGCAGTTACGGGGTTTCAGGGGCCAACGTCCTGACTTTC
TRBJ2-3	.	.	TRBV6-2/TRBV6-3	CASSGQHSTDTQYF	TGTGCCAGCAGTGGACAACATAGCACAGATACGCAGTATTTT
TRBJ2-1	.	.	TRBV7-3	CASSPSRGDYNEQFF	TGTGCCAGCAGCCCCTCTCGAGGGGACTACAATGAGCAGTTCTTC
TRBJ2-1	.	.	TRBV6-2/TRBV6-3	CASKRGGSNEQFF	TGTGCCAGCAAGCGCGGGGGCTCCAATGAGCAGTTCTTC
TRBJ1-5	TRBD1	.	TRBV6-2/TRBV6-3	CASSSTGNQPQHF	TGTGCCAGCAGTTCGACAGGGAATCAGCCCCAGCATTTT
TRBJ2-1	.	.	TRBV7-2	CASSSEGNTYNEQFF	TGTGCCAGCAGCTCGGAGGGGAACACCTACAATGAGCAGTTCTTC
TRBJ1-5	.	.	TRBV10-3	CAISEEGIRNQPQHF	TGTGCCATCAGTGAAGAAGGGATCAGGAATCAGCCCCAGCATTTT
TRBJ2-4	.	many	TRBV12-2	CASRLEGQGRKLENIQYF	TGTGCAAGTCGCTTAGAGGGACAGGGACGGAAGTTAGAAAACATTCAGTACTTC
TRBJ1-2	TRBD1	.	TRBV27	CASSLLQGAGGYTF	TGTGCCAGCAGTTTACTGCAGGGGGCTGGTGGCTACACCTTC
TRBJ1-4	.	few	TRBV7-9	CASSLLTAINEKLFF	TGTGCCAGCAGCTTGCTCACAGCTATTAATGAAAAACTGTTTTTT
TRBJ2-3	.	few	TRBV12-3/TRBV12-4	CASSLVVDTQYF	TGTGCCAGCAGTTTAGTTGTAGATACGCAGTATTTT
TRBJ2-6	.	many	TRBV6-5	CASSYMFWDSGANVLTF	TGTGCCAGCAGTTACATGTTCTGGGACTCTGGGGCCAACGTCCTGACTTTC
TRBJ2-3	TRBD2	few	TRBV30	CAWRTGLAGGTDTQYF	TGTGCCTGGAGAACAGGACTAGCGGGAGGAACAGATACGCAGTATTTT
TRBJ2-2	TRBD1	few	TRBV19	CASSADRGWTGELFF	TGTGCCAGTAGTGCCGACAGGGGGTGGACCGGGGAGCTGTTTTTT
TRBJ2-3	TRBD2	.	TRBV27	CASSSVAGAPTDTQYF	TGTGCCAGCAGTTCCGTAGCGGGAGCCCCCACAGATACGCAGTATTTT
TRBJ2-1	TRBD2	many	TRBV12-3/TRBV12-4	CASSGLAGGGYNEQFF	TGTGCCAGCAGTGGACTAGCGGGAGGAGGTTACAATGAGCAGTTCTTC
TRBJ2-1	TRBD1	few	TRBV4-1	CASSQDWTGPFNEQFF	TGCGCCAGCAGCCAAGATTGGACAGGGCCCTTTAATGAGCAGTTCTTC